These 17 T cell receptor beta chains were sequenced from one sample in a study of neurological immune-mediated disorders. TCRdb re-analysed the 5' RACE reads in MiXCR, keeping a single row per CDR3 protein. The sample has about 87,000 distinct CDR3 sequences; around 3.6% are singletons. Source material: PBMCs. These TCRs come from a woman aged 50 to 60 with multiple sclerosis.

This clonotype was seen more than once but under ten times. The rearrangement uses TRBV7-9 and TRBJ2-7; no clear D gene. V was trimmed by 0 bases and J by 4 bases, leaving 4 bases between them. Germline V gene lookup returns CDR1 SEHNR and CDR2 FQNEAQ (reference sequence). CDR3 size: 12 residues. The CDR3 region has the DNA TGTGCCAGCAGCTTAGCGCAGTACGAGCAGTACTTC. It translates to CASSLAQYEQYF. Full variable domain (rest looked up from reference TRBV7-9 and TRBJ2-7): DTGVSQNPRHKITKRGQNVTFRCDPISEHNRLYWYRQTLGQGPEFLTYFQNEAQLEKSRLLSDRFSAERPKGSFSTLEIQRTEQGDSAMYLCASSLAQYEQYFGPGTRLTVT.

This clonotype was counted many times. V is TRBV6-2 or TRBV6-3 and J is TRBJ2-2; the match to TRBD2 covers 7 bases. V lost 6 bases to trimming and J lost 5 bases; unmatched junction nucleotides: 9. The CDR3 has 15 residues. Looked up from germline, CDR1 is MNHEY and CDR2 is SVGEGT. Here the CDR3 reads CASSESGEETGELFF. CDR3 in DNA: TGTGCCAGCAGCGAAAGCGGGGAAGAGACCGGGGAGCTGTTTTTT.

This clonotype has a count of ten or more. The chain employs TRBV10-3 and TRBJ1-1; D is possibly TRBD1 (5 bases). The CDR3 consists of 13 residues. The germline V and J ends were trimmed by 4 bases and 1 base, with 7 bases remaining between them. CDR1 is ENHRY and CDR2 is SYGVKD in the germline V gene. CDR3 amino acids: CAISVGANTEAFF. The DNA for the CDR3 is TGTGCCATCAGTGTTGGGGCGAACACTGAAGCTTTCTTT.

This clonotype was detected ten times or more. The J gene is TRBJ2-7, the V gene TRBV12-3 or TRBV12-4, with TRBD1 identical over 9 bases. V was clipped by 5 bases and J by 2 bases; unmatched bases: 7. The CDR3 totals 15 residues. The CDR3 spells CASSPRQGGTYEQYF. The CDR3 DNA follows: TGTGCCAGCAGTCCGCGACAGGGGGGTACCTACGAGCAGTACTTC.

In its sample, this clonotype is medium-sized. This chain joins TRBV20-1 and TRBJ2-7, with D tentatively TRBD1 or TRBD2 (6 bases each). This CDR3 has 14 residues. CDR1 DFQATT and CDR2 SNEGSKA come from the germline V gene (reference sequence). The CDR3 loop is CSLQRGAIPYEQYF. CDR3 bases: TGCAGCCTTCAAAGGGGGGCCATCCCCTACGAGCAGTACTTC.

This clonotype was counted many times. The chain couples TRBV7-6 to TRBJ2-5; TRBD1 might be the D (6 bases). The V gene's germline CDR1 is SGHVS and CDR2 FNYEAQ. This CDR3 has 15 amino acids. Trimming took off 5 bases at V and 7 bases at J, with 20 bases between the two ends. The CDR3 sequence: CASSLFGTSGWTQYF. The DNA for the CDR3 is TGTGCCAGCAGCCTCTTCGGGACATCGGGGTGGACCCAGTACTTC.

This clonotype has more than one count but fewer than ten. One junction end disagrees with the germline gene, perhaps due to a read error. The chain couples TRBV12-3 or TRBV12-4 to TRBJ1-1; a weak D match, TRBD1 (5 bases). The CDR3 is 18 amino acids. DNA for the CDR3: TGTGCCAGCAGTCTAGCAGGGTTGTGGGATGAATATGACACTGAAGCTTTCTTT. It encodes CASSLAGLWDEYDTEAFF.

This clonotype was seen ten or more times. The chain recombines TRBV29-1 with TRBJ1-4, with D unresolved. This CDR3 has 13 amino acids. Trimming removed 7 bases from V and 7 bases from J, with 16 bases in between. Germline assignment: CDR1 SQVTM and CDR2 ANQGSEA. DNA of the CDR3: TGCAGCGCCGGGGTTGGGAGCGGTGAAAAACTGTTTTTT. As protein: CSAGVGSGEKLFF.

This clonotype was picked up many times. The chain has TRBV5-1 and TRBJ2-7; TRBD2 matches at 13 bases. The CDR3 is made up of 17 amino acids. V shed 4 bases, J shed 2 bases, and the junction held 9 bases outside the gene matches. The germline gives CDR1 SGHRS, CDR2 YFSETQ. This CDR3 reads CASSGGLAGAPPYEQYF. The CDR3 bases are TGCGCCAGCAGCGGAGGACTAGCGGGGGCCCCACCCTACGAGCAGTACTTC. Variable domain in full (rest from reference TRBV5-1 and TRBJ2-7): KAGVTQTPRYLIKTRGQQVTLSCSPISGHRSVSWYQQTPGQGLQFLFEYFSETQRNKGNFPGRFSGRQFSNSRSEMNVSTLELGDSALYLCASSGGLAGAPPYEQYFGPGTRLTVT.

This clonotype was found many times. The V call is TRBV7-9, the J call TRBJ2-6; 8 bases line up with TRBD1. This CDR3 is 17 amino acids long. CDR1 is SEHNR, CDR2 FQNEAQ, per germline (reference sequence). The V gene end was trimmed by 2 bases and the J gene end by 4 bases; junction bases not matched to a gene: 7. The DNA for the CDR3 is TGTGCCAGCAGCTTATGGCAGGGGGCGCAAGGGGCCAACGTCCTGACTTTC. Protein sequence: CASSLWQGAQGANVLTF.

This clonotype was counted at least ten times. The chain couples TRBV5-1 to TRBJ1-5; TRBD1 might be the D (5 bases). CDR1 SGHRS and CDR2 YFSETQ come from the germline V gene. Trimming shortened V by 3 bases and J by 1 base, and 11 bases separated the two germline ends. The CDR3 length is 15 residues. CDR3 sequence (DNA): TGCGCCAGCAGCTATACAGGAGAAAGCAATCAGCCCCAGCATTTT. This encodes CASSYTGESNQPQHF.

The sample holds many counts of this clonotype. V and J are TRBV4-2 and TRBJ1-2; TRBD1 might be the D (5 bases). Germline CDR1 reads LGHNA; CDR2 reads YNFKEQ. V was trimmed by 7 bases and J by 5 bases, leaving 17 bases between them. This CDR3 has 14 residues. DNA of the CDR3: TGTGCCAGCACCATAGGACACCGCTCTTATGGCTACACCTTC. It is translated as CASTIGHRSYGYTF.

The sample holds many counts of this clonotype. This chain links TRBV6-5 with TRBJ2-1, with 10 nucleotides matching TRBD2. The CDR3 length is 19 residues. Germline V CDR1 and CDR2: MNHEY, SVGAGI. J was trimmed by 3 bases and V by 2 bases; bases with no gene match: 13. CDR3: CASSYGGTSESEIYNEQFF. The CDR3 DNA is TGTGCCAGCAGTTACGGAGGGACTAGCGAATCCGAAATCTACAATGAGCAGTTCTTC.

Many counts were recorded for this clonotype. This chain links TRBV20-1 with TRBJ1-2; perhaps TRBD1 as D (6 bases). Germline loops: CDR1 DFQATT, CDR2 SNEGSKA (reference sequence). V lost 2 bases, J lost 2 bases, and 9 bases lay in between. This CDR3 spans 13 amino acids. The CDR3 sequence: CSARSGGNYGYTF. CDR3 DNA: TGCAGTGCTAGATCTGGGGGCAACTATGGCTACACCTTC.

This clonotype turned up a few times. DNA of the CDR3: TGTGCCAGCAGCTCCATCCCCGAGAGGAATGAGCAGTTCTTC. This translates into CASSSIPERNEQFF. The rearrangement uses TRBV11-2 and TRBJ2-1; no reliable D call. Germline V gene lookup returns CDR1 SGHAT and CDR2 FQNNGV. The V end was cut by 4 bases, the J end by 7 bases, with 14 bases between. The CDR3 spans 14 residues.

This clonotype was counted ten times or more. The genes are TRBV7-2 and TRBJ2-1; 12 bases align to TRBD2. V lost 7 bases, J lost 7 bases, and 8 bases stayed unmatched. The CDR3 has 15 residues. Germline assignment: CDR1 SGHTA and CDR2 FQGNSA. The CDR3 bases are TGTGCCAGCAAACAGACTAGCGGGGGAACAAATGAGCAGTTCTTC. Its protein is CASKQTSGGTNEQFF.

This clonotype was found many times. The CDR3 reads CASSYLGTPRYGYTF. The CDR3 DNA reads TGTGCCAGCAGCTACCTGGGGACCCCTCGCTATGGCTACACCTTC. The chain employs TRBV5-5 and TRBJ1-2; TRBD1 is a possible D gene (5 bases). V shed 3 bases and J shed 4 bases, with 16 bases lying between them. The CDR3 totals 15 residues. Germline V gene sequence: CDR1 SGHKS, CDR2 YYEKEE (reference sequence).